The source of this TCR beta chain is a study of blood T cells in healthy people across ages. Study-wide results and limits: No one knew whether donors had CMV, which possibly confounded expanded clonotype changes.

Worth noting for this clonotype: Its specificity is unknown.

A sample-barcoded 5' primer and a J-beta primer mix were used in a second PCR of about 7 to 12 cycles. TCRdb reanalysed the 5' RACE reads using MiXCR and keeps one entry per CDR3 protein. The table records around 800,000 distinct CDR3 sequences, about 26% of them present only once. CDR1 and CDR2 from the germline V gene are SGHTA and FQGNSA. V lost 6 bases and J lost 2; bases outside the gene matches: 8. The CDR3 is 15 amino acids. Another study also made use of these data, one on T cells of mothers and their children. This second report adds: Using the M1S primer, the second PCR added sample barcodes along with 2-4 random nucleotides.

Material: blood. The receptor's source is a boy aged 5-17 years in good health. The chain recombines TRBV7-2 with TRBJ2-3; 7 nucleotides agree with TRBD1. CDR3 nucleotide sequence: TGTGCCAGCAGTCCTCCGGGACAGCACACAGATACGCAGTATTTT. Amino acids: CASSPPGQHTDTQYF.